One sample yielded the 26 T cell receptor beta chains listed below, sequenced in a study of molecular identifiers for immune sequencing clone quantification. TCRdb re-derived calls from the PCR reads in MiXCR, one entry per CDR3 protein. The table includes about half a million distinct CDR3 sequences, about a quarter detected once. Sequencing was carried out using naive CD8+ T cells from blood, with Jurkat cell RNA spiked in. As for subset: FACS-sorted CD8+CD4-CCR7+CD45RA+ naive T cells. Receptors were obtained from a human donor in good health. Some libraries in this study had Jurkat cell RNA spiked in.

The genes are TRBV12-3 or TRBV12-4 and TRBJ1-1; D gene unclear. This CDR3 contains 12 residues. Trimming removed 7 bases from V and 0 bases from J, with 6 bases in between. The CDR3 sequence: CASNFMNTEAFF. The CDR3, as DNA: TGTGCCAGCAATTTCATGAACACTGAAGCTTTCTTT.

This clonotype was counted a few times. Given a much more abundant clone one base away, this may be a read error. The chain joins TRBV7-2 to TRBJ1-1; D not certain. The CDR3 covers 11 residues. CDR1 and CDR2 from the germline V gene are SGHTA and FQGNSA. V lost 0 bases to trimming and J lost 8 bases, with 4 bases between them. Here the CDR3 reads CASSLAEEAFF. The CDR3 bases are TGTGCCAGCAGCTTAGCAGAGGAAGCTTTCTTT.

The chain joins TRBV14 to TRBJ1-2, with TRBD1 as a possible D gene (5 bases). Trimming cost V 1 base and J 7 bases, with 13 bases left between them. CDR1 is SGHDN and CDR2 is FVKESK in the germline V gene. CDR3 length: 14 amino acids. The CDR3 region is CASSQVGAATGYTF. In nucleotides, the CDR3 is TGTGCCAGCAGCCAAGTCGGGGCCGCTACTGGCTACACCTTC.

CDR3 DNA: TGCGCCAGCAGCCAGACCGATAAGTACACTGAAGCTTTCTTT. Its translation: CASSQTDKYTEAFF. This chain uses TRBV4-1 with TRBJ1-1; D ambiguous. The length of the CDR3 is 14 residues. Germline V gene lookup returns CDR1 MGHRA and CDR2 YSYEKL. V was shortened by 3 bases and J by 3 bases, with 11 bases between the two germline ends.

This clonotype has only a few counts. V gene TRBV7-7 combines with J gene TRBJ2-1; no reliable D call. The CDR3 is 13 residues long. Germline V gene sequence: CDR1 SSHAT, CDR2 FNYEAQ (reference sequence). The CDR3 sequence is CSLEAHSYNEQFF. The CDR3 DNA reads as TGTTCCCTCGAGGCGCACTCCTACAATGAGCAGTTCTTC.

About this clonotype: Being one base from a much bigger clone, this may be a read error. The V call is TRBV2, the J call TRBJ2-1; weak D call: TRBD2 (5 bases). CDR3 size: 15 residues. Germline loops: CDR1 SNHLY, CDR2 FYNNEI. CDR3 residues: CASTQSSSNYNGQFF. As DNA, the CDR3 is TGTGCCAGCACCCAGTCCTCTAGCAACTACAATGGGCAGTTCTTC.

This clonotype turned up a few times. This may stem from a read error, because a much larger clone lies one nucleotide away. This chain joins TRBV7-2 and TRBJ2-7; D not certain. The CDR3 is 15 amino acids. CDR1 is SGHTA and CDR2 is FQGNSA in the germline V gene. Written as DNA, the CDR3 is TGTGCCGGCAGCTTAGCTGACGGCGGATCCTACGAGCAGTACTTC. It codes for CAGSLADGGSYEQYF.

This clonotype has only a few counts. The V gene is TRBV4-3, the J gene TRBJ2-7; D not certain. Deletions cut 3 bases from V and 1 base from J, with 13 bases between. The length of the CDR3 is 15 residues. CDR1 is LGHNA, CDR2 YSLEER, per germline. In nucleotides, the CDR3 is TGCGCCAGCAGCCAGACCCGACACCTATCCTACGAGCAGTACTTC. Amino acid sequence: CASSQTRHLSYEQYF.

V usage is TRBV7-9 and J usage is TRBJ2-5; 7 bases line up with TRBD2. The CDR3 length is 14 residues. CDR1 and CDR2 (germline): SEHNR, FQNEAQ (reference sequence). J was trimmed by 13 bases and V by 3 bases; bases with no gene match: 14. DNA for the CDR3: TGTGCCAGCAGCTTTGCTAGCGGCCAAGAGCCCCGGTACTTC. Translated, it gives CASSFASGQEPRYF.

In its sample, this clonotype was seen a few times. This chain uses TRBV28 with TRBJ2-7; D not resolved. The ends were cut back, 5 bases at V and 5 bases at J, with 10 bases in the middle. The CDR3 is made up of 12 amino acids. Germline assignment: CDR1 MDHEN and CDR2 SYDVKM. CDR3 loop: CASSPTLDEQYF. The CDR3 DNA is TGTGCCAGCAGTCCGACCTTGGACGAGCAGTACTTC.

A word on this clonotype: An end of the junction does not agree with germline; a read error may underlie this. The chain employs TRBV7-9 and TRBJ1-6; D perhaps matches TRBD1 (5 bases). The length of the CDR3 is 14 residues. CDR1 is SEHNR, CDR2 FQNEAQ, per germline (reference sequence). The chain's CDR3 is CAGGAAGYSSPLHF. In DNA form, the CDR3 reads TGTGCCGGCGGGGCGGCAGGCTATAGTTCACCCCTCCACTTT.

The CDR3 spells CASSLGQKQETQYF. The CDR3 bases are TGTGCCAGCAGCCTCGGACAGAAACAAGAGACCCAGTACTTC. The J gene is TRBJ2-5, the V gene TRBV7-9; possibly TRBD1 for D (6 bases). The CDR3 is made up of 14 amino acids. Germline V gene lookup returns CDR1 SEHNR and CDR2 FQNEAQ (reference sequence). Trimming removed 5 bases from V and 2 bases from J, with 12 bases in between.

About this clonotype: One end of the junction is discordant with germline, which a read error may explain. The chain uses TRBV20-1 and TRBJ2-7; TRBD2 is a possible D gene (5 bases). CDR3 size: 16 residues. CDR1 DFQATT and CDR2 SNEGSKA come from the germline V gene (reference sequence). The CDR3 protein is CSTRDLFGREGDEQYF. The DNA for the CDR3 is TGCAGTACTAGAGATCTATTTGGACGGGAAGGCGACGAGCAGTACTTC.

This clonotype showed up just a few times. The chain uses TRBV7-3 and TRBJ2-3; D gene uncertain. CDR1 and CDR2 from the germline V gene are SGHTA and FQGTGA. The CDR3 runs 12 residues. Deletions cut 5 bases from V and 7 bases from J, with 10 bases between. CDR3 sequence: CASSDPPNTQYF. The CDR3 DNA is TGTGCCAGCAGCGACCCACCCAATACGCAGTATTTT.

This clonotype was counted between two and nine times. The V call is TRBV19, the J call TRBJ2-3, with TRBD2 matching over 13 bases. In germline, CDR1 is LNHDA, CDR2 SQIVND (reference sequence). The junction had 6 bases not matched to a gene; V was cut back by 5 bases and J by 10 bases. This CDR3 has 14 residues. The CDR3 loop is CASSLTSGGAAQYF. In DNA, the CDR3 is TGTGCCAGTAGTCTCACTAGCGGGGGGGCCGCGCAGTATTTT.

Many counts were recorded for this clonotype. The V and J genes are TRBV20-1 and TRBJ2-7; TRBD2 is a possible D gene (6 bases). Germline loops: CDR1 DFQATT, CDR2 SNEGSKA (reference sequence). With 1 base removed from V and 6 bases from J, the gap between germline ends came to 19 bases. There are 15 residues in the CDR3. CDR3 sequence reads: CSARAYYGSNGEQYF. Here the CDR3 DNA reads TGCAGTGCTAGAGCTTATTACGGGAGTAATGGCGAGCAGTACTTC.

This clonotype was counted between two and nine times. This sequence joins TRBV5-6 and TRBJ2-7; 16 nucleotides align to TRBD2. The CDR3 extends over 17 amino acids. The trim removed 4 bases at V and 3 bases at J, leaving 7 bases unmatched. The germline V gene has CDR1 SGHDT and CDR2 YYEEEE. Here the CDR3 DNA reads TGTGCCAGCAGCGAGGGACTAGCGGGAGGGCCGTTCTACGAGCAGTACTTC. This translates into CASSEGLAGGPFYEQYF.

This clonotype was recorded a few times. This sequence joins TRBV6-6 and TRBJ2-1, with TRBD1 as a possible D gene (5 bases). With 4 bases removed from V and 8 bases from J, the gap between germline ends came to 12 bases. CDR3 length: 13 amino acids. Germline V lookup: CDR1 MNHNY, CDR2 SVGAGI (reference sequence). The CDR3 DNA reads as TGTGCCAGCAGTTTCCCGACAGATGATGAGCAGTTCTTC. Translation gives CASSFPTDDEQFF.

The rearrangement uses TRBV5-6 and TRBJ2-7; D is uncertain. Germline assignment: CDR1 SGHDT and CDR2 YYEEEE. V gave up 0 bases and J gave up 1 base, with 5 bases separating them. This CDR3 is built from 13 residues. The CDR3 is CASSLDDSYEQYF. The CDR3 coding sequence is TGTGCCAGCAGCTTGGATGATTCCTACGAGCAGTACTTC.

Ten or more counts support this clonotype. The CDR3 coding sequence is TGCGCCAGCAGCCAAGATATCTTCGGAGGGAATACTGAAGCTTTCTTT. This codes for CASSQDIFGGNTEAFF. The chain employs TRBV4-3 and TRBJ1-1; no clear D gene. This CDR3 is built from 16 residues. V lost 0 bases and J lost 5, with 16 bases in between. Looked up from germline, CDR1 is LGHNA and CDR2 is YSLEER.

As concerns this clonotype: Sequence at one end of the junction differs from germline and may be a read error. The V gene is TRBV29-1, the J gene TRBJ2-7, with unresolved D. From germline, CDR1 is SQVTM and CDR2 ANQGSEA. This CDR3 is 14 amino acids long. The CDR3 sequence is CSVEVRDLSYEQYF. The CDR3 DNA sequence: TGCAGCGTTGAAGTCCGAGATCTCTCCTATGAGCAGTACTTC.

The chain is built from TRBV5-1 and TRBJ2-3; D might be TRBD2 (5 bases). Trimming removed 2 bases at V and 2 bases at J, with 21 bases between. The germline CDR1 and CDR2 sequences are SGHRS and YFSETQ. The CDR3 covers 18 residues. The CDR3, as DNA: TGCGCCAGCAGCTTACAAAACGGAATGGCGCGGGCCACAGATACGCAGTATTTT. This codes for CASSLQNGMARATDTQYF.

The J gene is TRBJ2-5, the V gene TRBV6-5; unclear D gene. This CDR3 contains 12 residues. From germline, CDR1 is MNHEY and CDR2 SVGAGI. Trimming stripped 6 bases from V and 7 bases from J, with 12 bases between. This CDR3 is CASSRDWVTQYF. The DNA for the CDR3 is TGTGCCAGCAGCCGCGACTGGGTGACCCAGTACTTC.

The chain has TRBV29-1 and TRBJ1-1, with a tentative D call TRBD1 (6 bases). Germline CDR1 reads SQVTM; CDR2 reads ANQGSEA. V lost 7 bases to trimming and J lost 4 bases, with 16 bases between them. The CDR3 runs to 13 residues. The CDR3 is CSDGGARVTEAFF. The CDR3 bases are TGCAGCGACGGGGGGGCTCGGGTCACTGAAGCTTTCTTT.

About this clonotype: A much larger clonotype is one base distant, so this may be a read error. The CDR3 is CASSLPGTSGTISYEQYF. The CDR3 DNA follows: TGTGCCAGCAGCTTACCCGGGACTAGCGGGACCATCTCCTACGAGCAGTACTTC. V is TRBV7-6 and J is TRBJ2-7; TRBD2 aligns across 13 bases. Germline CDR1 is SGHVS and CDR2 is FNYEAQ. The CDR3 totals 18 residues. Trimming removed 2 bases from V and 0 bases from J; junction bases left unmatched: 7.

This clonotype has more than one count but fewer than ten. The chain employs TRBV4-1 and TRBJ1-2; D gene uncertain. V lost 0 bases and J lost 10, with 9 bases in between. The CDR3 has 12 residues. Per germline, CDR1 MGHRA and CDR2 YSYEKL. The CDR3 DNA follows: TGCGCCAGCAGCCAAGATAAGCGGCTCTACACCTTC. Translated, it gives CASSQDKRLYTF.